This T cell receptor (beta chain) was captured by sequencing in a study of shared clonotypes between healthy human individuals. V shed 4 bases and J shed 2 bases, with 15 bases lying between them. Germline CDR1 is MDHEN and CDR2 is SYDVKM. The CDR3 is 15 amino acids. TCRdb's table, derived via immunoSEQ multiplex PCR, lists solely in-frame clones and lacks some. The sample records about 680,000 clones, about 91% being singletons. Terminally differentiated effector memory CD45RA+ cells were left out of the naive CD8 fraction, which was CD45RO-negative and positively selected for CCR7. Every contributor of samples was a Caucasian grown-up residing in Nashville, Tennessee.

The V call is TRBV28, the J call TRBJ2-7; D is perhaps TRBD1 (6 bases). The clonotype comes from a man aged 25-45 years in good health. Sequencing input: naive CD8+ T cells sorted from blood. CDR3 nucleotide sequence: TGTGCCAGCAGTTCCAGGACAGCCTCGACCTACGAGCAGTACTTC. The encoded protein is CASSSRTASTYEQYF.